These 19 T cell receptor beta chains were sequenced from one sample in a study of beta chain features in type 1 diabetes. Study findings and constraints: For Type 1 diabetes patients, all four CD4+ subsets carried TCRB CDR3s that were moderately but significantly shorter.

Expressed TCRB transcripts were sequenced because the entire RNA isolate underwent reverse transcription. Sequencing used immunoSEQ multiplex PCR; TCRdb keeps in-frame clones, though not all of them. The sample contains some 190,000 clones, 7.8% of which appear only once. These receptors' antigens are unknown. Input material: central memory CD4+ T cells from blood. These receptors were collected from a woman aged 40 to 50 with type 1 diabetes.

The J gene is TRBJ2-4, the V gene TRBV6-5; 9 nucleotides match TRBD1. The V segment lost 2 bases and the J segment 16 bases; nucleotides outside the gene matches: 6. The CDR3 loop spans 12 amino acids. CDR1 and CDR2 from the germline V gene are MNHEY and SVGAGI. In DNA form, the CDR3 reads TGTGCCAGCAGTTACATGGGACAGGGCCTATACTTC. Its translation is CASSYMGQGLYF.

The chain combines TRBV6-1 with TRBJ2-3; possibly TRBD2 for D (6 bases). This CDR3 contains 15 residues. The V and J ends lost 2 bases and 3 bases respectively, with 12 bases between them. The V gene's germline CDR1 is MNHNS and CDR2 SASEGT. The CDR3 DNA reads TGTGCCAGCAGTGAATTGGCAGGGAGGACAGATACGCAGTATTTT. Translating it yields CASSELAGRTDTQYF.

This clone was seen more than once but under ten times. The chain combines TRBV18 with TRBJ2-1, with 9 bases lining up with TRBD2. The V gene's germline CDR1 is KGHSH and CDR2 LQKENI. This CDR3 spans 15 amino acids. The V and J ends lost 5 bases and 7 bases, in that order; junction bases with no gene match: 9. The DNA of the CDR3 is TGTGCCAGCTCAGAGGTAGCGGGAGAAGTGAATGAGCAGTTCTTC. Translation gives CASSEVAGEVNEQFF.

This chain connects TRBV5-6 to TRBJ2-3; 12 nucleotides align to TRBD1. Trimming cost V 4 bases and J 5 bases; bases outside gene matches: 11. This CDR3 is 17 amino acids long. Per the germline V gene, CDR1 is SGHDT and CDR2 is YYEEEE. The CDR3 reads CASSRSWDRGPQDTQYF. The DNA of the CDR3 is TGTGCCAGCAGCCGATCATGGGACAGGGGGCCTCAAGATACGCAGTATTTT.

The chain recombines TRBV16 with TRBJ1-1, with TRBD1 matching 7 bases. The V and J ends lost 0 bases and 4 bases, in that order; junction bases with no gene match: 5. This CDR3 spans 15 amino acids. The germline CDR1 and CDR2 sequences are KGHSY and FQNENV. CDR3: CASSQSGGQATEAFF. CDR3 DNA: TGTGCCAGCAGCCAATCAGGTGGACAGGCCACTGAAGCTTTCTTT.

The rearrangement joins TRBV7-2 to TRBJ1-2, with D possibly being TRBD1 (6 bases). Germline-derived CDR1 and CDR2 are SGHTA and FQGNSA. CDR3 length: 14 amino acids. The V end was cut by 3 bases, the J end by 3 bases, with 11 bases between. The CDR3 region has the DNA TGTGCCAGCAGCTTTCAAGGGGGGGACTATGGCTACACCTTC. It is translated as CASSFQGGDYGYTF.

In its sample, this clone was seen a few times. The V and J genes are TRBV5-1 and TRBJ1-2; 8 nucleotides match TRBD1. With V trimmed by 4 bases and J by 2 bases, 7 bases remained unmatched. This CDR3 has 15 residues. Germline lookup yields CDR1 SGHRS and CDR2 YFSETQ. The CDR3 coding sequence is TGCGCCAGCAGCGGCGGACAGGGAGGAAACTATGGCTACACCTTC. Encoded protein: CASSGGQGGNYGYTF. The whole variable domain, filled in from reference TRBV5-1 and TRBJ1-2, reads KAGVTQTPRYLIKTRGQQVTLSCSPISGHRSVSWYQQTPGQGLQFLFEYFSETQRNKGNFPGRFSGRQFSNSRSEMNVSTLELGDSALYLCASSGGQGGNYGYTFGSGTRLTVV.

This clone came up many times. The chain combines TRBV9 with TRBJ2-5; D is uncertain. The CDR3 totals 15 residues. Germline values: CDR1 SGDLS, CDR2 YYNGEE. V was clipped by 2 bases and J by 2 bases, with 13 bases between them. The CDR3 region is CASSVLPFGQETQYF. DNA of the CDR3: TGTGCCAGCAGCGTTCTACCCTTCGGGCAAGAGACCCAGTACTTC.

This clone was observed a few times. The rearrangement links TRBV28 to TRBJ1-4; D ambiguous. Trimming left V 4 bases short and J 8 bases short, with 2 bases between. The germline gives CDR1 MDHEN, CDR2 SYDVKM. This CDR3 contains 10 residues. CDR3 nucleotide sequence: TGTGCCAGCAGTTCAGAAAAACTGTTTTTT. Its protein is CASSSEKLFF.

The chain recombines TRBV7-3 with TRBJ1-3, with 7 bases identical to TRBD1. The germline V gene has CDR1 SGHTA and CDR2 FQGTGA. The CDR3 consists of 17 residues. V lost 3 bases and J lost 7; bases outside the gene matches: 15. This chain's CDR3 is CASSFPVDRVVGNTIYF. The DNA of the CDR3 is TGTGCCAGCAGCTTCCCCGTTGACAGGGTAGTTGGGAACACCATATATTTT.

The count of this clone is one. V and J are TRBV19 and TRBJ1-5; 7 positions agree with TRBD1. The germline gives CDR1 LNHDA, CDR2 SQIVND (reference sequence). V lost 4 bases and J lost 2; bases outside the gene matches: 5. This CDR3 comprises 15 residues. The CDR3 coding sequence is TGTGCCAGTAGTACTGGGACAGTGGGCAATCAGCCCCAGCATTTT. Protein product: CASSTGTVGNQPQHF.

Here the CDR3 reads CASSEARRGQPQHF. The CDR3 nucleotides are TGTGCCAGCAGTGAAGCTAGGCGGGGGCAGCCCCAGCATTTT. This chain joins TRBV6-1 and TRBJ1-5; D is perhaps TRBD1 (5 bases). V shed 0 bases and J shed 7 bases, with 10 bases lying between them. Germline assignment: CDR1 MNHNS and CDR2 SASEGT. This CDR3 has 14 amino acids.

Only a few counts were recorded for this clone. CDR3 region: CASSPGQGESYEQYF. The CDR3 bases are TGTGCCAGCAGTCCCGGACAGGGGGAGAGCTACGAGCAGTACTTC. The gene calls are TRBV28 and TRBJ2-7, with 10 bases aligning to TRBD1. The CDR3 has 15 residues. V shed 5 bases and J 3 bases; nucleotides not matched to a gene: 7. In germline, CDR1 is MDHEN, CDR2 SYDVKM.

The rearrangement links TRBV4-1 to TRBJ2-7; perhaps TRBD1 as D (5 bases). The V gene's germline CDR1 is MGHRA and CDR2 YSYEKL. The CDR3 loop spans 15 amino acids. The ends were cut back, 1 base at V and 2 bases at J, with 12 bases in the middle. CDR3 DNA sequence: TGCGCCAGCAGCCAAGGGATGCAGGGTGCCTACGAGCAGTACTTC. Translation: CASSQGMQGAYEQYF.

The gene calls are TRBV7-9 and TRBJ2-1; 11 positions match TRBD1. The CDR3 sequence is 15 residues long. Trimming at V came to 3 bases and at J to 3 bases, leaving 1 base not matched to a gene. In germline, CDR1 is SEHNR, CDR2 FQNEAQ (reference sequence). DNA for the CDR3: TGTGCCAGCAGCTTCGGGACAGGGGGCTACAATGAGCAGTTCTTC. Encoded protein: CASSFGTGGYNEQFF.

J is TRBJ2-7 and V is TRBV2, with TRBD1 as a possible D gene (5 bases). Trimming took off 6 bases at V and 3 bases at J, with 18 bases between the two ends. The CDR3 sequence is 15 residues long. Germline assignment: CDR1 SNHLY and CDR2 FYNNEI. CDR3 nucleotide sequence: TGTGCCAGCAGGGTGGGGCAGGGCCTACACTACGAGCAGTACTTC. Amino acid sequence: CASRVGQGLHYEQYF.

This chain uses TRBV5-1 with TRBJ2-3; 11 nucleotides line up with TRBD2. Looked up from germline, CDR1 is SGHRS and CDR2 is YFSETQ. V was clipped by 4 bases and J by 0 bases; unmatched bases: 4. The CDR3 has 16 amino acids. CDR3 DNA sequence: TGCGCCAGCAGCGTCGGGACTAGCGGTAGCACAGATACGCAGTATTTT. Translating gives CASSVGTSGSTDTQYF.

The rearrangement uses TRBV7-2 and TRBJ1-5; D is unclear. CDR3 size: 15 residues. V dropped 5 bases and J dropped 0 bases, with 11 bases sitting between them. In germline, CDR1 is SGHTA, CDR2 FQGNSA. The CDR3 coding sequence is TGTGCCAGCAGCCTCTGGGCTAATAGCAATCAGCCCCAGCATTTT. Translation: CASSLWANSNQPQHF.

This clone was seen only a few times. This chain's CDR3 is CASSSPIGTRFIHEQFF. CDR3 nucleotide sequence: TGTGCCAGCAGTTCCCCAATCGGGACTAGGTTCATCCATGAGCAGTTCTTC. V usage is TRBV27 and J usage is TRBJ2-1, with 8 bases lining up with TRBD2. Germline V CDR1 and CDR2: MNHEY, SMNVEV (reference sequence). V trimming: 4 bases; J trimming: 8 bases; junction bases outside the gene matches: 16. There are 17 residues in the CDR3.